The 21 T cell receptor beta chains given below trace back to one sample, sequenced in a study of shared clonotypes between healthy human individuals. The method was immunoSEQ multiplex PCR; TCRdb's version includes in-frame clones alone and lacks a portion of them. The sample includes 300,000 to 400,000 clones, more than 60% of them seen just once. Sample: memory CD4+ T cells sorted from blood. Subset in this sample: CD45RA-negative fraction. The receptors derive from a man younger than 40 in good health.

V usage is TRBV5-1 and J usage is TRBJ1-3, with a weak D call TRBD1 (6 bases). Between the trimmed V and J ends, which lost 0 bases and 0 bases, there was a span of 13 bases. Germline V gene sequence: CDR1 SGHRS, CDR2 YFSETQ. The CDR3 totals 17 residues. The CDR3 region is CASSLEPLDSSGNTIYF. The CDR3 DNA reads TGCGCCAGCAGCTTGGAACCCCTGGACAGCTCTGGAAACACCATATATTTT. The full variable domain, completed using reference TRBV5-1 and TRBJ1-3, is KAGVTQTPRYLIKTRGQQVTLSCSPISGHRSVSWYQQTPGQGLQFLFEYFSETQRNKGNFPGRFSGRQFSNSRSEMNVSTLELGDSALYLCASSLEPLDSSGNTIYFGEGSWLTVV.

The rearrangement uses TRBV2 and TRBJ1-4, with 9 bases that match TRBD1. Trimming took 6 bases from V and 7 from J; bases not matched to a gene: 3. This CDR3 has 13 amino acids. Germline V gene sequence: CDR1 SNHLY, CDR2 FYNNEI. This CDR3 reads CASRTGGGEKLFF. CDR3 in DNA: TGTGCCAGCAGAACAGGGGGCGGTGAAAAACTGTTTTTT.

The chain is built from TRBV7-6 and TRBJ2-1, with a weak D call TRBD2 (6 bases). V was pared by 4 bases and J by 8 bases, with 18 bases between. The CDR3 contains 15 residues. CDR1 is SGHVS, CDR2 FNYEAQ, per germline. The CDR3 sequence is CASSSELGSLDEQFF. DNA for the CDR3: TGTGCCAGCAGCTCTGAGCTCGGGAGCCTGGATGAGCAGTTCTTC.

The chain employs TRBV28 and TRBJ1-2; 7 nucleotides line up with TRBD1. Germline values: CDR1 MDHEN, CDR2 SYDVKM. V was clipped by 5 bases and J by 4 bases; unmatched bases: 13. This CDR3 is built from 16 residues. CDR3 residues: CASSPPGGAAVYGYTF. The CDR3 DNA is TGTGCCAGCAGTCCCCCAGGGGGGGCGGCCGTCTATGGCTACACCTTC.

This clone was seen just once. The genes are TRBV9 and TRBJ2-1, with 10 bases aligning to TRBD2. Germline CDR1 is SGDLS and CDR2 is YYNGEE. The CDR3 runs 15 residues. V shed 0 bases, J shed 8 bases, and the junction held 5 bases outside the gene matches. Here the CDR3 reads CASSVEASGSHEQFF. In DNA form, the CDR3 reads TGTGCCAGCAGCGTAGAGGCTAGCGGGAGCCATGAGCAGTTCTTC.

The chain employs TRBV5-1 and TRBJ2-7; D perhaps matches TRBD2 (6 bases). Germline loops: CDR1 SGHRS, CDR2 YFSETQ. CDR3 size: 16 residues. V gave up 4 bases and J gave up 0 bases, with 17 bases separating them. Here the CDR3 reads CASSGGSAGSSYEQYF. In nucleotides, the CDR3 is TGCGCCAGCAGCGGTGGGTCCGCGGGGAGCTCCTACGAGCAGTACTTC.

V and J are TRBV19 and TRBJ2-3; D not resolved. Trimming removed 6 bases at V and 0 bases at J, with 7 bases between. This CDR3 is 13 amino acids long. In germline, CDR1 is LNHDA, CDR2 SQIVND (reference sequence). The CDR3 sequence: CASSLDSTDTQYF. The CDR3 DNA reads TGTGCCAGTAGCCTGGACAGCACAGATACGCAGTATTTT.

Details on this clone: This could be a read error, since a much larger clone is one nucleotide away. The chain has TRBV7-2 and TRBJ2-6; D is undetermined. The CDR3 sequence is 13 residues long. With 6 bases removed from V and 0 bases from J, the gap between germline ends came to 3 bases. The V gene's germline CDR1 is SGHTA and CDR2 FQGNSA. The CDR3 DNA follows: TGTGCCAGCAGGGTCTCTGGGGCCAACGTCCTGACTTTC. This gives the protein CASRVSGANVLTF.

The V call is TRBV7-6, the J call TRBJ1-1; 7 nucleotides match TRBD1. The CDR3 runs to 13 residues. CDR1 and CDR2 from the germline V gene are SGHVS and FNYEAQ. The V and J ends lost 1 base and 4 bases, in that order; junction bases with no gene match: 0. The CDR3 region is CASSLGQGTEAFF. The CDR3 bases are TGTGCCAGCAGCTTAGGACAGGGCACTGAAGCTTTCTTT.

This clone has a handful of counts. This rearrangement joins TRBV5-3 to TRBJ1-5, with D hard to call. TRBV5-3 is known as an ORF, though its function is uncertain. Trimming stripped 4 bases from V and 0 bases from J, with 8 bases between. The CDR3 loop spans 14 amino acids. The CDR3 DNA reads as TGTGCCAGAAGCGAGACGGATAGCAATCAGCCCCAGCATTTT. Translation gives CARSETDSNQPQHF.

V gene TRBV7-2 combines with J gene TRBJ2-1; D not resolved. Germline CDR1 and CDR2: SGHTA and FQGNSA. Trimming removed 6 bases from V and 8 bases from J, with 14 bases in between. CDR3 length: 13 amino acids. This chain's CDR3 is CASSPRFLDEQFF. The CDR3 bases are TGTGCCAGCAGTCCACGATTTTTGGATGAGCAGTTCTTC. Drawing the rest from reference TRBV7-2 and TRBJ2-1, the complete variable domain is GAGVSQSPSNKVTEKGKDVELRCDPISGHTALYWYRQSLGQGLEFLIYFQGNSAPDKSGLPSDRFSAERTGGSVSTLTIQRTQQEDSAVYLCASSPRFLDEQFFGPGTRLTVL.

This chain links TRBV7-9 with TRBJ2-1; possibly TRBD2 for D (6 bases). Germline loops: CDR1 SEHNR, CDR2 FQNEAQ (reference sequence). The V gene lost 0 bases and the J gene lost 3 bases, with 15 bases spanning the gap. The CDR3 loop spans 17 amino acids. The chain's CDR3 is CASSLAVSGVVYNEQFF. Here the CDR3 DNA reads TGTGCCAGCAGCTTAGCGGTATCGGGAGTAGTCTACAATGAGCAGTTCTTC.

To note about this clone: At one end, the junction sequence differs from germline, possibly due to a read error. The chain couples TRBV5-1 to TRBJ2-1; 9 bases agree with TRBD2. Germline V gene sequence: CDR1 SGHRS, CDR2 YFSETQ. The CDR3 is made up of 16 amino acids. The CDR3 coding sequence is TGCGCCAGCAGCTTGGTATCTAGCGGGACCTACAGTGAGCAGTTCTTC. It translates to CASSLVSSGTYSEQFF.

The gene calls are TRBV14 and TRBJ1-6, with TRBD1 matching 7 bases. This CDR3 has 15 residues. With 4 bases clipped from V and 5 bases from J, the junction kept 5 bases outside the gene matches. The germline CDR1 and CDR2 sequences are SGHDN and FVKESK. CDR3 nucleotide sequence: TGTGCCAGCAGCCCCCGACAGGGAAATAATTCACCCCTCCACTTT. Its protein product is CASSPRQGNNSPLHF.

V gene TRBV9 combines with J gene TRBJ2-5; 7 positions match TRBD1. This CDR3 has 15 amino acids. Germline CDR1 and CDR2: SGDLS and YYNGEE. V lost 4 bases, J lost 7 bases, and 13 bases stayed unmatched. CDR3 in DNA: TGTGCCAGCAGCCCCATGGGACAGCTGCTTGGGACCCAGTACTTC. Translation gives CASSPMGQLLGTQYF.

The CDR3 region is CASSLAGLDTGELFF. The CDR3 nucleotides read TGTGCCAGCAGCTTAGCGGGATTGGACACCGGGGAGCTGTTTTTT. The chain recombines TRBV5-4 with TRBJ2-2; 7 positions agree with TRBD2. Per the germline V gene, CDR1 is SGHNT and CDR2 is YYREEE (reference sequence). The ends lost 2 bases at V and 3 bases at J; junction bases unmatched: 4. The CDR3 loop spans 15 amino acids.

V and J are TRBV5-5 and TRBJ2-7; D is possibly TRBD1 (6 bases). Germline V gene data show CDR1 as SGHKS and CDR2 as YYEKEE (reference sequence). V lost 1 base to trimming and J lost 3 bases, with 14 bases between them. This CDR3 region has 15 residues. DNA for the CDR3: TGTGCCAGCAGCTTGACTGGACAGTCCCTCTACGAGCAGTACTTC. It translates to CASSLTGQSLYEQYF.

This clone was seen once. V is TRBV27 and J is TRBJ2-1; TRBD1 aligns across 8 bases. The junction had 4 bases not matched to a gene; V was cut back by 3 bases and J by 9 bases. The CDR3 is 13 residues long. In germline, CDR1 is MNHEY, CDR2 SMNVEV (reference sequence). CDR3 in DNA: TGTGCCAGCAGTTTTCAAGGACAGGGTGAGCAGTTCTTC. Its protein is CASSFQGQGEQFF.

This clone came up a few times. The V gene is TRBV19, the J gene TRBJ2-4, with 7 bases aligning to TRBD2. Trimming removed 3 bases from V and 0 bases from J; junction bases left unmatched: 8. Germline V gene sequence: CDR1 LNHDA, CDR2 SQIVND (reference sequence). The CDR3 is 17 amino acids. CDR3: CASSISGAGLAKNIQYF. The CDR3, as DNA: TGTGCCAGTAGTATTTCAGGAGCGGGACTAGCCAAAAACATTCAGTACTTC. Full variable domain (outside the CDR3, taken from reference TRBV19 and TRBJ2-4): DGGITQSPKYLFRKEGQNVTLSCEQNLNHDAMYWYRQDPGQGLRLIYYSQIVNDFQKGDIAEGYSVSREKKESFPLTVTSAQKNPTAFYLCASSISGAGLAKNIQYFGAGTRLSVL.

V and J are TRBV7-2 and TRBJ1-1; D unclear. Trimming removed 2 bases at V and 5 bases at J, with 21 bases between. The CDR3 length is 17 residues. Germline lookup yields CDR1 SGHTA and CDR2 FQGNSA. Here the CDR3 DNA reads TGTGCCAGCAGCTTACCGATTAGTTCTGGAGGGAGAACTGAAGCTTTCTTT. It codes for CASSLPISSGGRTEAFF.

This chain connects TRBV6-6 to TRBJ1-1, with D perhaps matching TRBD1 (5 bases). Trimming shortened V by 2 bases and J by 0 bases, and 10 bases separated the two germline ends. The CDR3 runs 15 residues. Germline-derived CDR1 and CDR2 are MNHNY and SVGAGI (reference sequence). The CDR3 DNA follows: TGTGCCAGCAGTTACGGGGGAGGAATGAACACTGAAGCTTTCTTT. Translating gives CASSYGGGMNTEAFF.